This record looks at one TCR beta chain sequence and its context. The antigen it binds to is not known. Base-call qualities are not available, and no considerably larger clone is one nucleotide away. Each donor gave one peripheral blood draw, approximately 100 mL on average, collected into heparinised tubes. A BD FACSAria II and a panel including CD45RO, CCR7, CD25, CD127, CD95 and CD27 were used to sort naive, central memory, regulatory and stem cell-like memory CD4+ T cells. All sorted populations exceeded 95% purity. PBMCs were isolated immediately by Lymphoprep density gradient centrifugation and stained directly without culture. Samples were stained and sorted in pairs, with one healthy donor and one patient per experiment, so that batch effects were minimized. These data come from a study of beta chain features in type 1 diabetes (dated by TCRdb to 2016 to 2019). Regarding the research as a whole: Patients and healthy donors did not differ in mean age, gender distribution, total cell number or subset yield. Across all samples, 107,917,701 sorted cells were examined, and cell number per subset correlated strongly with RNA yield. In the study, recently diagnosed type 1 diabetes patients and matched healthy donors were compared on the TCRB repertoires of their sorted circulating CD4+ T cell subsets. Regulatory and stem cell-like memory subsets were obtained from only 8 patients and roughly 8 healthy donors, while naive and central memory subsets were obtained from all 30 or so donors. General study outcomes and caveats: The naive, central memory and regulatory TCRB repertoires appeared to resemble one another more closely among patients than among healthy donors. PCR may preferentially amplify shorter templates, but because patient and control samples were amplified and corrected together, any resulting skew would affect both groups equally. Because the HLA sub-analyses included only small numbers of individuals, any influence of HLA type on TCRB rearrangement was left unresolved. Because cDNA was sequenced instead of genomic DNA, activated cells with high expression could be over-represented, although the groups did not differ in activation or CD3 levels. A moderate but significant shortening of TCRB CDR3 length was observed in type 1 diabetes patients in all four CD4+ subsets. At VDJ recombination sites, patients with type 1 diabetes made fewer insertions and deleted more nucleotides, a pattern implying thymic rearrangement abnormalities.

The High Capacity cDNA Reverse Transcription Kit was used to reverse transcribe all of the isolated RNA, meaning that expressed TCRB transcripts were what got sequenced. Deep immunoSEQ sequencing was applied to naive, central memory and regulatory T cell samples, giving an average of roughly 3.5 million total reads per sample. After sorted cells were lysed in RLT buffer, RNA was extracted with DNase-treated RNeasy Micro or Mini kits, with the choice depending on cell number. To prevent cross-contamination, every cell subset was processed on its own, while patient and healthy donor samples were processed together. Using the immunoSEQ multiplex PCR, TCRB sequences were amplified from cDNA into 87-bp fragments spanning the CDR3 region. Amplicons were sequenced on the Illumina HiSeq platform. In the authors' own workflow: PCR bias was corrected computationally using synthetic template baselines, and reads within Hamming distance 2 were collapsed, with unmergeable singletons discarded. Reads were aligned to IMGT to assign V, D and J genes, CDR3 length, and insertions or deletions at six rearrangement sites. Clonotype counts were normalized to sorted cell number within each subset before computing true diversity and Gini coefficients with the tcR R package. The overlap coefficient, calculated on TCRB nucleotide sequences, was used to quantify repertoire sharing. As a proxy for the pre-selection repertoire, out-of-frame TCRB sequences from naive cells were analyzed. The clones in this table, taken by TCRdb from immuneACCESS, are in-frame only. Not every clone is retained; where verified, under half of the shortfall comes from an unresolved V gene, and the cause of the rest is unknown. The V and J calls and clone size were taken over from that table, and D and trimming were inferred from the DNA. Within this sample are 450,000 or so clones, with more than 9.5% of them counted one time only. The ten most abundant clones make up approximately 0.045% of the sample.

At the junction V is shortened by 0 bases and J by 7 bases, with 9 bases in between. Via the germline V gene, CDR1 is SGHDN and CDR2 FVKESK. From the cysteine through the phenylalanine, the CDR3 covers 13 amino acids. Only the CDR3 DNA is retained, 39 bases long and in frame from the first base. The rearrangement joined TRBV14 to TRBJ2-5; no confident D gene assignment can be made. The receptor was derived from a woman aged 18-30 years in good health. Sequenced sample: naive CD4+ T cells from blood. Per the publication, the cell subset or site label means: true naive CD4+ T cells. The nucleotides read TGTGCCAGCAGCCAAGATGGTTGGGGGACCCAGTACTTC. Its product reads: CASSQDGWGTQYF. When the CDR3 is completed using the reference TRBV14 and TRBJ2-5 genes on either side, the full variable domain is EAGVTQFPSHSVIEKGQTVTLRCDPISGHDNLYWYRRVMGKEIKFLLHFVKESKQDESGMPNNRFLAERTGGTYSTLKVQPAELEDSGVYFCASSQDGWGTQYFGPGTRLLVL.